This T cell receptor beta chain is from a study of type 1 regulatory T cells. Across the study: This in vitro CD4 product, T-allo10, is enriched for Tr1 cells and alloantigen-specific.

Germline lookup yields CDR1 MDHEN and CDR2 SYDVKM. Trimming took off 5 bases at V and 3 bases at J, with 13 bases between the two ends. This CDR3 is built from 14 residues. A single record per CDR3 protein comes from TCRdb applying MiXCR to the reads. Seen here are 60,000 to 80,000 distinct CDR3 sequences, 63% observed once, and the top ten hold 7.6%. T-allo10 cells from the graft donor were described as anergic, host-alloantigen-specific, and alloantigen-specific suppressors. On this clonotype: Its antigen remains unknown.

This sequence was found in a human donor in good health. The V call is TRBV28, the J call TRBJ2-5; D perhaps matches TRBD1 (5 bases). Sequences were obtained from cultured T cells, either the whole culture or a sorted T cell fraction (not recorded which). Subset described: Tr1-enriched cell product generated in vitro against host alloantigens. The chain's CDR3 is CASSPGDREETQYF. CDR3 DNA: TGTGCCAGCAGTCCCGGTGACAGAGAAGAGACCCAGTACTTC.